The 24 T cell receptor beta chains below come from one sample, sequenced in a study of CD8 T cells in Susac syndrome (dated by TCRdb to between 2018 and 2021). Library creation used the immunoSEQ multiplex PCR assay. RNA was extracted using the RNeasy kit, and roughly 0.5 to 1 microgram was reverse transcribed with random hexamers. TCRdb reprocessed the public reads (quality trimming at Q25 with fastp, clone calling with MiXCR) and kept in-frame beta chains. For every CDR3 protein sequence, its rows merge into one entry that carries the most common genes and DNA. In all, the sample holds 85,000 to 95,000 distinct CDR3 sequences, and 85% to 95% of those were seen once. More than 0.3% of the sample belongs to the ten largest clones. Sequenced sample: CD4+ T cells from PBMCs. Every receptor here comes from a human donor with Susac syndrome.

The CDR3 DNA follows: TGTGCCAGCAGCCAGCCGCGGACGGTGAACACTGAAGCTTTCTTT. As protein: CASSQPRTVNTEAFF. The rearrangement uses TRBV7-2 and TRBJ1-1; D uncertain. V lost 5 bases and J 0 bases, leaving 13 bases between the germline ends. Germline assignment: CDR1 SGHTA and CDR2 FQGNSA. The CDR3 totals 15 residues.

This clonotype was counted once. V and J are TRBV12-3 or TRBV12-4 and TRBJ2-5; 9 positions match TRBD1. The length of the CDR3 is 14 residues. After removal of 5 bases from V and 5 bases from J, the junction contained 6 bases not matched to a gene. The CDR3 here is CASSPGTGWETQYF. The CDR3 bases are TGTGCCAGCAGTCCCGGGACAGGGTGGGAGACCCAGTACTTC.

The rearrangement joins TRBV30 to TRBJ1-1, with D tentatively TRBD1 (5 bases). Trimming removed 0 bases from V and 10 bases from J, with 9 bases in between. The germline V gene encodes CDR1 GTSNPN and CDR2 SVGIG (reference sequence). This CDR3 contains 11 residues. The CDR3 reads CAWSVKGRAFF. For the CDR3, the DNA is TGTGCCTGGAGTGTAAAGGGGAGAGCTTTCTTT. Looking up the rest from reference TRBV30 and TRBJ1-1 gives the full variable domain: SQTIHQWPATLVQPVGSPLSLECTVEGTSNPNLYWYRQAAGRGLQLLFYSVGIGQISSEVPQNLSASRPQDRQFILSSKKLLLSDSGFYLCAWSVKGRAFFGQGTRLTVV.

The DNA of the CDR3 is TGCAGCGTCCCCACAAGTGTGTTTGGCTACACCTTC. It is translated as CSVPTSVFGYTF. The chain recombines TRBV29-1 with TRBJ1-2, with no clear D. V was trimmed by 6 bases and J by 7 bases, leaving 15 bases between them. CDR3 length: 12 amino acids. CDR1 is SQVTM, CDR2 ANQGSEA, per germline.

The rearrangement uses TRBV9 and TRBJ2-7, with 7 bases fitting TRBD1. Trimming cost V 0 bases and J 6 bases; bases outside gene matches: 3. CDR3 length: 13 residues. Germline V gene sequence: CDR1 SGDLS, CDR2 YYNGEE. The DNA for the CDR3 is TGTGCCAGCAGCGTAGGAGGGGGCGGCGAGCAGTACTTC. Translated, it gives CASSVGGGGEQYF.

The chain uses TRBV11-3 and TRBJ2-3; 7 bases agree with TRBD2. The V and J ends lost 0 bases and 1 base, in that order; junction bases with no gene match: 1. CDR3 length: 15 amino acids. CDR1 and CDR2 from the germline V gene are SGHNT and YENEEA. DNA for the CDR3: TGTGCCAGCAGCTTAGAGGCGGGGGGCACAGATACGCAGTATTTT. This sequence encodes CASSLEAGGTDTQYF.

The chain recombines TRBV9 with TRBJ2-2; the D gene is possibly TRBD2 (5 bases). CDR3 length equals 14 residues. V was pared by 0 bases and J by 6 bases, with 9 bases between. Germline V gene sequence: CDR1 SGDLS, CDR2 YYNGEE. The CDR3 DNA reads as TGTGCCAGCAGCGTAGAAGGGCGGGCCGGGGAGCTGTTTTTT. Protein sequence: CASSVEGRAGELFF.

The rearrangement links TRBV29-1 to TRBJ2-1; D not resolved. CDR1 is SQVTM, CDR2 ANQGSEA, per germline. There are 8 residues in the CDR3. The CDR3 bases are TGCACCACCAATGAGCAGTTCTTC. Translation gives CTTNEQFF.

This clonotype was found once. The chain uses TRBV20-1 and TRBJ2-5; D unresolved. The CDR3 is 11 residues long. Germline-derived CDR1 and CDR2 are DFQATT and SNEGSKA (reference sequence). V was pared by 2 bases and J by 5 bases, with 6 bases between. CDR3 coding DNA: TGCAGTGCTAGAAACGGGGAGACCCAGTACTTC. It encodes CSARNGETQYF.

The chain recombines TRBV24-1 with TRBJ2-5, with TRBD2 identical over 7 bases. The CDR3 has 16 residues. Per the germline V gene, CDR1 is KGHDR and CDR2 is SFDVKD. V dropped 4 bases and J dropped 2; count of bases not matched to a gene: 9. DNA of the CDR3: TGTGCCACCAGTGACCTCACAAGCGGGGCTCAAGAGACCCAGTACTTC. Amino acids: CATSDLTSGAQETQYF.

This chain links TRBV5-1 with TRBJ2-7; a weak D match, TRBD1 (6 bases). Trimming removed 3 bases at V and 0 bases at J, with 13 bases between. The CDR3 contains 15 residues. Per germline, CDR1 SGHRS and CDR2 YFSETQ. The CDR3 region has the DNA TGCGCCAGCAGCTCAGGACAGTGGCGCTCCTACGAGCAGTACTTC. Its translation is CASSSGQWRSYEQYF.

The V call is TRBV20-1, the J call TRBJ2-5, with D perhaps assigned TRBD1 or TRBD2 (6 bases each). This CDR3 comprises 13 residues. Trimming pared 6 bases from V and 1 base from J, leaving 12 bases between. Germline V lookup: CDR1 DFQATT, CDR2 SNEGSKA (reference sequence). The CDR3 here is CSAPEGGQETQYF. The CDR3 bases are TGCAGTGCCCCCGAGGGGGGCCAAGAGACCCAGTACTTC.

This chain uses TRBV9 with TRBJ2-1; 11 bases align to TRBD2. CDR1 and CDR2 from the germline V gene are SGDLS and YYNGEE. There are 16 residues in the CDR3. J gave up 1 base and V 2 bases, and 2 bases lay outside the gene matches. CDR3 nucleotides: TGTGCCAGCAGCGTTACTAGCGGGGGTTCCTACAATGAGCAGTTCTTC. Amino acids: CASSVTSGGSYNEQFF. Full variable domain (missing parts from reference TRBV9 and TRBJ2-1): DSGVTQTPKHLITATGQRVTLRCSPRSGDLSVYWYQQSLDQGLQFLIQYYNGEERAKGNILERFSAQQFPDLHSELNLSSLELGDSALYFCASSVTSGGSYNEQFFGPGTRLTVL.

This rearrangement joins TRBV25-1 to TRBJ2-7; D remains ambiguous. Germline values: CDR1 MGHDK, CDR2 SYGVNS. Trimming removed 2 bases from V and 5 bases from J, with 13 bases in between. This CDR3 has 14 residues. DNA for the CDR3: TGTGCCAGCAGTGAAGATGCAGGAAGGGACGAGCAGTACTTC. Protein: CASSEDAGRDEQYF.

CDR3 protein: CASSFEGILANQPQHF. The CDR3 region has the DNA TGTGCCAGCAGTTTTGAGGGGATTCTGGCTAATCAGCCCCAGCATTTT. The chain has TRBV28 and TRBJ1-5, with D possibly being TRBD1 (5 bases). The CDR3 runs to 16 residues. CDR1 is MDHEN and CDR2 is SYDVKM in the germline V gene. V gave up 3 bases and J gave up 4 bases, with 16 bases separating them.

A single count supports this clonotype. Since a much larger clone is just one base distant, this may be a read error. This chain connects TRBV29-1 to TRBJ2-6; D is possibly TRBD1 (6 bases). V was shortened by 3 bases and J by 0 bases, with 18 bases between the two germline ends. Germline CDR1 reads SQVTM; CDR2 reads ANQGSEA. This CDR3 is built from 18 residues. Here the CDR3 DNA reads TGCAGCGTTGATTCCGGGTCAGGGGCCCTCTCTGGGGCCAACGTCCTGACTTTC. Protein product: CSVDSGSGALSGANVLTF. Full variable domain (outside the CDR3, taken from reference TRBV29-1 and TRBJ2-6): SAVISQKPSRDICQRGTSLTIQCQVDSQVTMMFWYRQQPGQSLTLIATANQGSEATYESGFVIDKFPISRPNLTFSTLTVSNMSPEDSSIYLCSVDSGSGALSGANVLTFGAGSRLTVL.

The V and J genes are TRBV6-2 or TRBV6-3 and TRBJ2-7; TRBD2 is a possible D gene (6 bases). Germline lookup yields CDR1 MNHEY and CDR2 SVGEGT. V lost 2 bases and J 4 bases, leaving 15 bases between the germline ends. CDR3 length: 15 amino acids. This chain's CDR3 is CASSYAGGSQYEQYF. The CDR3 bases are TGTGCCAGCAGTTACGCCGGGGGAAGCCAATACGAGCAGTACTTC.

The genes are TRBV7-9 and TRBJ1-2; TRBD1 might be the D (6 bases). The CDR3 extends over 17 amino acids. From germline, CDR1 is SEHNR and CDR2 FQNEAQ (reference sequence). The germline V and J ends were trimmed by 1 base and 3 bases, with 18 bases remaining between them. CDR3 in amino acids: CASSLVGGLLPDYGYTF. In DNA form, the CDR3 reads TGTGCCAGCAGCTTAGTGGGGGGGCTGCTCCCTGACTATGGCTACACCTTC.

This chain connects TRBV7-2 to TRBJ2-7; D gene uncertain. Germline loops: CDR1 SGHTA, CDR2 FQGNSA. CDR3 length: 13 residues. V was pared by 1 base and J by 6 bases, with 10 bases between. The CDR3 loop reads CASSLDTWAEQYF. CDR3 in DNA: TGTGCCAGCAGCTTAGATACTTGGGCCGAGCAGTACTTC. The full variable domain, its missing parts supplied by reference TRBV7-2 and TRBJ2-7, is GAGVSQSPSNKVTEKGKDVELRCDPISGHTALYWYRQSLGQGLEFLIYFQGNSAPDKSGLPSDRFSAERTGGSVSTLTIQRTQQEDSAVYLCASSLDTWAEQYFGPGTRLTVT.

Written as DNA, the CDR3 is TGTGCCAGCAGCCGCAAGGGCCCTGGCTACACCTTC. This translates into CASSRKGPGYTF. The chain links TRBV7-2 to TRBJ1-2; no firm D call. CDR3 length equals 12 residues. In germline, CDR1 is SGHTA, CDR2 FQGNSA. V shed 5 bases and J shed 7 bases, with 11 bases lying between them.

This rearrangement joins TRBV29-1 to TRBJ2-2, with 7 nucleotides matching TRBD1. The trim removed 7 bases at V and 4 bases at J, leaving 6 bases unmatched. Germline lookup yields CDR1 SQVTM and CDR2 ANQGSEA. The length of the CDR3 is 13 residues. This chain's CDR3 is CSANRGSTGELFF. In DNA form, the CDR3 reads TGCAGCGCCAACAGGGGAAGCACCGGGGAGCTGTTTTTT.

The chain is built from TRBV27 and TRBJ1-4; no clear D. CDR1 is MNHEY, CDR2 SMNVEV, per germline (reference sequence). The V gene lost 6 bases and the J gene lost 8 bases, with 16 bases spanning the gap. The CDR3 spans 14 residues. CDR3 loop: CASREDSSLEKLFF. CDR3 sequence (DNA): TGTGCCAGCAGAGAGGATTCAAGCTTGGAAAAACTGTTTTTT.

This clonotype was seen only once. The chain carries TRBV7-3 and TRBJ2-4; D call uncertain. The germline gives CDR1 SGHTA, CDR2 FQGTGA. CDR3 length equals 15 residues. The V gene lost 5 bases and the J gene lost 7 bases, with 18 bases spanning the gap. CDR3 region: CASSNSPAGPNIQYF. The CDR3 DNA reads as TGTGCCAGCAGCAACTCTCCCGCCGGTCCTAACATTCAGTACTTC. The full variable domain, in which reference TRBV7-3 and TRBJ2-4 provide the parts outside the CDR3, is GAGVSQTPSNKVTEKGKYVELRCDPISGHTALYWYRQSLGQGPEFLIYFQGTGAADDSGLPNDRFFAVRPEGSVSTLKIQRTERGDSAVYLCASSNSPAGPNIQYFGAGTRLSVL.

The chain carries TRBV5-4 and TRBJ2-3; TRBD2 agrees at 7 bases. The CDR3 is 13 residues long. CDR1 is SGHNT, CDR2 YYREEE, per germline (reference sequence). V shed 3 bases and J 4 bases; nucleotides not matched to a gene: 2. As DNA, the CDR3 is TGTGCCAGCAGCTCGGCGGGGGCAGATACGCAGTATTTT. Encoded protein: CASSSAGADTQYF.